This TCR beta chain was captured in a study of T cells in tuberculosis. The wider study: T cells were selected with CD1B tetramers loaded with glucose monomycolate.

A remark on this clone: Its specificity is not known.

V gave up 6 bases and J gave up 0 bases, with 8 bases separating them. CDR1 is LNHDA, CDR2 SQIVND, per germline (reference sequence). This CDR3 is 13 amino acids long. Points from the study as a whole: Smaller distances to GMM-specific TCRs suggested their expansion in active tuberculosis. Active tuberculosis patients had shorter CDR3-alpha; the beta difference was nonsignificant.

Clones were sequenced by immunoSEQ multiplex PCR, and TCRdb holds only the in-frame ones, with some missing. The table lists around 30,000 clones, 80% to 95% of them singletons. The J gene is TRBJ1-1, the V gene TRBV19; tentative D call: TRBD1 (5 bases). The sequenced sample was PBMCs. The sequence was obtained from a donor aged 10-35 years with latent tuberculosis or without tuberculosis infection. The CDR3 nucleotides read TGTGCCAGTAGCGACAGATTGAACACTGAAGCTTTCTTT. Protein: CASSDRLNTEAFF. Looking up the rest from reference TRBV19 and TRBJ1-1 gives the full variable domain: DGGITQSPKYLFRKEGQNVTLSCEQNLNHDAMYWYRQDPGQGLRLIYYSQIVNDFQKGDIAEGYSVSREKKESFPLTVTSAQKNPTAFYLCASSDRLNTEAFFGQGTRLTVV.